These 32 T cell receptor beta chains were all obtained from the same sample, sequenced in a study of early T cells in non-severe SARS-CoV-2 infection. TCRdb re-called the 5' RACE reads with MiXCR, one entry per CDR3 protein. The repertoire has tens of thousands of distinct CDR3 sequences, less than 15% of them found once; the top ten carry roughly 10%. Sequenced sample: whole blood. The receptors here all came from an adult who was a healthcare worker with PCR-confirmed SARS-CoV-2 infection or an uninfected control (not recorded which).

This clonotype was recorded many times. The rearrangement joins TRBV9 to TRBJ2-1; unclear D gene. Germline assignment: CDR1 SGDLS and CDR2 YYNGEE. Trimming cost V 4 bases and J 10 bases, with 12 bases left between them. The CDR3 is 12 amino acids. DNA for the CDR3: TGTGCCAGCAGCCCGAATCTACACGAGCAGTTCTTC. This encodes CASSPNLHEQFF.

In its sample, this clonotype was seen a few times. V is TRBV28 and J is TRBJ2-7; 7 nucleotides line up with TRBD2. The CDR3 spans 16 residues. CDR1 is MDHEN and CDR2 is SYDVKM in the germline V gene. V shed 5 bases and J 0 bases; nucleotides not matched to a gene: 10. The CDR3 DNA is TGTGCCAGCAGTCGAAGTATAGCGGGCCCCTCCTACGAGCAGTACTTC. Residues: CASSRSIAGPSYEQYF.

This clonotype was seen only a few times. This chain uses TRBV3-1 with TRBJ2-4; 10 bases are a match to TRBD2. CDR1 LGHDT and CDR2 YNNKEL come from the germline V gene (reference sequence). J was trimmed by 8 bases and V by 2 bases; bases with no gene match: 3. This CDR3 spans 14 amino acids. This chain's CDR3 is CASSQISGRHIQYF. In DNA, the CDR3 is TGTGCCAGCAGCCAAATTAGCGGGAGGCACATTCAGTACTTC.

This clonotype was seen many times. J is TRBJ2-2 and V is TRBV7-9; D remains unclear. Trimming removed 4 bases at V and 0 bases at J, with 12 bases between. The CDR3 length is 16 residues. Germline CDR1 reads SEHNR; CDR2 reads FQNEAQ (reference sequence). Here the CDR3 DNA reads TGTGCCAGCAGCTCCCCCTCGACCGCGAACACCGGGGAGCTGTTTTTT. This translates into CASSSPSTANTGELFF.

This chain joins TRBV9 and TRBJ2-2; possible D gene TRBD1, 5 bases. V gave up 4 bases and J gave up 0 bases, with 10 bases separating them. Germline-derived CDR1 and CDR2 are SGDLS and YYNGEE. CDR3 size: 15 residues. DNA for the CDR3: TGTGCCAGCAGCTTTAAGGGGTCGAACACCGGGGAGCTGTTTTTT. Protein: CASSFKGSNTGELFF.

This clonotype occurred many times. The chain links TRBV18 to TRBJ2-7; 9 bases match TRBD1. This CDR3 region has 13 residues. The germline CDR1 and CDR2 sequences are KGHSH and LQKENI. J gave up 6 bases and V 3 bases, and 3 bases lay outside the gene matches. The chain's CDR3 is CASSPDRGGEQYF. CDR3 nucleotide sequence: TGTGCCAGCTCACCCGACAGGGGGGGCGAGCAGTACTTC.

This clonotype was seen ten or more times. The gene calls are TRBV6-1 and TRBJ2-2; D gene uncertain. Per the germline V gene, CDR1 is MNHNS and CDR2 is SASEGT. Trimming cost V 2 bases and J 6 bases, with 13 bases left between them. This CDR3 region has 15 residues. The CDR3 DNA reads TGTGCCAGCAGTGAATCGATTGCGGAGCCCGGGGAGCTGTTTTTT. It specifies CASSESIAEPGELFF.

This clonotype was seen a few times. The V gene is TRBV6-4, the J gene TRBJ2-3, with a possible D match to TRBD2 (5 bases). Between the trimmed V and J ends, which lost 7 bases and 0 bases, there was a span of 11 bases. The germline V gene encodes CDR1 MRHNA and CDR2 SNTAGT. CDR3 length: 14 residues. The CDR3 nucleotides are TGTGCCAGCAAAGCGGAATCTAGCACAGATACGCAGTATTTT. Translated, it gives CASKAESSTDTQYF.

This clonotype was seen many times. This chain uses TRBV10-3 with TRBJ2-1; 8 bases fit TRBD2. CDR1 and CDR2 from the germline V gene are ENHRY and SYGVKD. Trimming cost V 3 bases and J 2 bases; bases outside gene matches: 6. CDR3 size: 16 residues. DNA for the CDR3: TGTGCCATCAGTGAAGAGGGCGGGAGGCCCTACAATGAGCAGTTCTTC. This translates into CAISEEGGRPYNEQFF.

CDR3 loop: CAIRRQTSGVSSYNEQFF. The CDR3 DNA is TGTGCCATCAGAAGACAGACTAGCGGGGTAAGCTCCTACAATGAGCAGTTCTTC. The chain uses TRBV10-3 and TRBJ2-1; 11 nucleotides agree with TRBD2. CDR1 is ENHRY and CDR2 is SYGVKD in the germline V gene. V lost 6 bases and J lost 0; bases outside the gene matches: 10. The CDR3 covers 18 residues.

This clonotype was detected ten times or more. Here the CDR3 DNA reads TGCGCCAGCAGCTTGGTAGGGACAGCCACAGATACGCAGTATTTT. Protein sequence: CASSLVGTATDTQYF. V gene TRBV5-1 combines with J gene TRBJ2-3; 7 bases are shared with TRBD1. V dropped 0 bases and J dropped 2; count of bases not matched to a gene: 3. Germline-derived CDR1 and CDR2 are SGHRS and YFSETQ. The CDR3 runs 15 residues.

This clonotype came up many times. This chain joins TRBV6-1 and TRBJ2-1, with TRBD2 as a possible D gene (6 bases). Germline lookup yields CDR1 MNHNS and CDR2 SASEGT. The CDR3 consists of 15 residues. V was trimmed by 3 bases and J by 5 bases, leaving 14 bases between them. The CDR3 bases are TGTGCCAGCAGTGAGGGGCCTCGGAGGGACAATGAGCAGTTCTTC. It is translated as CASSEGPRRDNEQFF.

This clonotype has a count of ten or more. V gene TRBV12-3 or TRBV12-4 combines with J gene TRBJ1-2, with TRBD1 matching over 8 bases. The CDR3 has 18 residues. After removal of 3 bases from V and 4 bases from J, the junction contained 16 bases not matched to a gene. In nucleotides, the CDR3 is TGTGCCAGCAGTTTCTCCCGCGGACAGGGTGCCCGCCTCTATGGCTACACCTTC. Its protein is CASSFSRGQGARLYGYTF.

This clonotype was observed many times. V is TRBV18 and J is TRBJ2-3; 7 positions agree with TRBD2. The CDR3 length is 14 residues. Germline CDR1 KGHSH, CDR2 LQKENI. V trimming: 5 bases; J trimming: 2 bases; junction bases outside the gene matches: 4. The DNA for the CDR3 is TGTGCCAGCTCAATTAGCGGGCCCACAGATACGCAGTATTTT. Translation: CASSISGPTDTQYF.

Many counts were recorded for this clonotype. The rearrangement links TRBV6-5 to TRBJ2-3, with 9 positions matching TRBD2. Germline CDR1 and CDR2: MNHEY and SVGAGI. The CDR3 totals 14 residues. The trim removed 7 bases at V and 1 base at J, leaving 3 bases unmatched. The CDR3 loop reads CASTRGRGTDTQYF. For the CDR3, the DNA is TGTGCCAGCACCCGCGGGAGGGGCACAGATACGCAGTATTTT.

The J gene is TRBJ1-4, the V gene TRBV6-6; D is undetermined. CDR1 is MNHNY and CDR2 is SVGAGI in the germline V gene (reference sequence). The CDR3 runs to 16 residues. Between the trimmed V and J ends, which lost 6 bases and 0 bases, there was a span of 14 bases. DNA of the CDR3: TGTGCCAGCAGCCGCCACCCCCCTGCAACTAATGAAAAACTGTTTTTT. Translation gives CASSRHPPATNEKLFF.

This clonotype was seen repeatedly, ten times or more. The V call is TRBV30, the J call TRBJ2-1; D might be TRBD2 (8 bases). Trimming took off 2 bases at V and 3 bases at J, with 29 bases between the two ends. The CDR3 has 20 residues. Germline-derived CDR1 and CDR2 are GTSNPN and SVGIG (reference sequence). CDR3 protein: CAWSPRYRGGGTRVYNEQFF. The CDR3, as DNA: TGTGCCTGGAGTCCCCGTTACAGGGGTGGGGGGACTAGAGTCTACAATGAGCAGTTCTTC.

This clonotype was detected ten times or more. The rearrangement uses TRBV5-4 and TRBJ2-5; D gene unclear. The V gene lost 0 bases and the J gene lost 0 bases, with 9 bases spanning the gap. The CDR3 loop spans 15 amino acids. CDR1 is SGHNT, CDR2 YYREEE, per germline (reference sequence). The CDR3 protein is CASSLGASYQETQYF. The CDR3 DNA reads TGTGCCAGCAGCTTGGGGGCATCGTACCAAGAGACCCAGTACTTC.

V is TRBV20-1 and J is TRBJ1-1; TRBD1 might be the D (5 bases). Per the germline V gene, CDR1 is DFQATT and CDR2 is SNEGSKA (reference sequence). Trimming took off 2 bases at V and 1 base at J, with 11 bases between the two ends. CDR3 length: 14 residues. The CDR3 DNA reads TGCAGTGCTAGAAAGGGACGTTCGAACACTGAAGCTTTCTTT. As protein: CSARKGRSNTEAFF.

In its sample, this clonotype was seen a few times. This sequence joins TRBV7-2 and TRBJ2-3; no clear D gene. This CDR3 spans 14 amino acids. Germline assignment: CDR1 SGHTA and CDR2 FQGNSA. The V end was cut by 1 base, the J end by 4 bases, with 9 bases between. CDR3 sequence: CASSLGGPPDTQYF. For the CDR3, the DNA is TGTGCCAGCAGCTTAGGGGGTCCACCAGATACGCAGTATTTT.

This clonotype was counted a few times. CDR3 sequence: CASSSTYEQYF. CDR3 DNA sequence: TGTGCCAGCAGTTCCACCTACGAGCAGTACTTC. The chain joins TRBV6-5 to TRBJ2-7; no reliable D call. The ends were cut back, 4 bases at V and 2 bases at J, with 3 bases in the middle. CDR3 length equals 11 residues. CDR1 and CDR2 (germline): MNHEY, SVGAGI.

The rearrangement uses TRBV20-1 and TRBJ2-3; D tentatively fits TRBD1 or TRBD2 (6 bases each). Trimming pared 4 bases from V and 6 bases from J, leaving 14 bases between. Germline CDR1 is DFQATT and CDR2 is SNEGSKA (reference sequence). The CDR3 is 13 amino acids. The CDR3 nucleotides read TGCAGTGCTAAAGGGGGGCCGGCGGATACGCAGTATTTT. Its translation: CSAKGGPADTQYF.

This clonotype has a handful of counts. The V call is TRBV10-2, the J call TRBJ2-3, with 8 bases matching TRBD2. V lost 5 bases, J lost 5 bases, and 9 bases stayed unmatched. The length of the CDR3 is 15 residues. Germline lookup yields CDR1 WSHSY and CDR2 SAAADI. The CDR3 DNA reads TGCGCCAGCAGTCCCACTAGCGGTATGGGAGATACGCAGTATTTT. It encodes CASSPTSGMGDTQYF.

The CDR3 DNA reads TGTGCCACCAGTCAACAGGGATACGATACGCAGTATTTT. This codes for CATSQQGYDTQYF. This rearrangement joins TRBV24-1 to TRBJ2-3; the D gene is possibly TRBD1 (6 bases). Trimming removed 6 bases from V and 6 bases from J, with 12 bases in between. The CDR3 covers 13 residues. Germline V CDR1 and CDR2: KGHDR, SFDVKD.

This clonotype showed up many times. This chain connects TRBV3-1 to TRBJ1-2; D ambiguous. V dropped 1 base and J dropped 4 bases, with 13 bases sitting between them. This CDR3 has 15 amino acids. CDR1 is LGHDT and CDR2 is YNNKEL in the germline V gene (reference sequence). The CDR3 reads CASSQGRGQRYGYTF. The CDR3 nucleotides read TGTGCCAGCAGCCAAGGTAGAGGGCAACGCTATGGCTACACCTTC. The complete variable domain, with remaining parts taken from reference TRBV3-1 and TRBJ1-2, reads DTAVSQTPKYLVTQMGNDKSIKCEQNLGHDTMYWYKQDSKKFLKIMFSYNNKELIINETVPNRFSPKSPDKAHLNLHINSLELGDSAVYFCASSQGRGQRYGYTFGSGTRLTVV.

This clonotype has ten or more counts. The rearrangement links TRBV20-1 to TRBJ1-1, with no clear D. CDR3 length equals 18 residues. Trimming left V 1 base short and J 1 base short, with 22 bases between. Germline V gene lookup returns CDR1 DFQATT and CDR2 SNEGSKA (reference sequence). CDR3 nucleotide sequence: TGCAGTGCTAGAGGGGAGTTAGGCACGCGCTTTGGGAACACTGAAGCTTTCTTT. This translates into CSARGELGTRFGNTEAFF.

This chain links TRBV14 with TRBJ1-4, with D unresolved. The CDR3 is 13 amino acids. Germline assignment: CDR1 SGHDN and CDR2 FVKESK. V gave up 3 bases and J gave up 2 bases, with 4 bases separating them. CDR3 DNA: TGTGCCAGCAGCCATAGGACTAATGAAAAACTGTTTTTT. Protein sequence: CASSHRTNEKLFF. The full variable domain, completed using reference TRBV14 and TRBJ1-4, is EAGVTQFPSHSVIEKGQTVTLRCDPISGHDNLYWYRRVMGKEIKFLLHFVKESKQDESGMPNNRFLAERTGGTYSTLKVQPAELEDSGVYFCASSHRTNEKLFFGSGTQLSVL.

The chain couples TRBV9 to TRBJ2-2; D unclear. V gave up 0 bases and J gave up 1 base, with 7 bases separating them. The V gene's germline CDR1 is SGDLS and CDR2 YYNGEE. There are 15 residues in the CDR3. The DNA for the CDR3 is TGTGCCAGCAGCGTAGCGGTGAAGAACACCGGGGAGCTGTTTTTT. It specifies CASSVAVKNTGELFF.

The CDR3 reads CASTQGPYTEAFF. The CDR3 DNA reads as TGTGCCAGCACCCAGGGACCGTACACTGAAGCTTTCTTT. The chain couples TRBV12-3 or TRBV12-4 to TRBJ1-1, with D perhaps TRBD1 (5 bases). This CDR3 region has 13 residues. V gave up 7 bases and J gave up 3 bases, with 12 bases separating them.

This chain joins TRBV5-1 and TRBJ2-7; 12 bases fit TRBD2. This CDR3 comprises 15 residues. V was pared by 2 bases and J by 3 bases, with 3 bases of the junction left unmatched. The germline CDR1 and CDR2 sequences are SGHRS and YFSETQ. The CDR3 loop is CASSLWTSGVYEQYF. For the CDR3, the DNA is TGCGCCAGCAGCTTATGGACTAGCGGGGTCTACGAGCAGTACTTC.

This clonotype appeared a few times. This chain joins TRBV28 and TRBJ2-7; 7 nucleotides align to TRBD2. The CDR3 runs to 14 residues. The junction had 2 bases not matched to a gene; V was cut back by 3 bases and J by 0 bases. Germline CDR1 MDHEN, CDR2 SYDVKM. CDR3 coding DNA: TGTGCCAGCAGTTTGTCGGGGGGCTCCTACGAGCAGTACTTC. Protein: CASSLSGGSYEQYF.

This chain links TRBV7-6 with TRBJ2-7; D is undetermined. Trimming took off 4 bases at V and 2 bases at J, with 12 bases between the two ends. Per the germline V gene, CDR1 is SGHVS and CDR2 is FNYEAQ. CDR3 length: 14 residues. CDR3 protein: CASSSGLRPYEQYF. Written as DNA, the CDR3 is TGTGCCAGCAGCTCCGGTCTCCGCCCCTACGAGCAGTACTTC.